Listed below are T cell receptor beta chains from one sample, sequenced in a study of blood T cell repertoires in COVID-19. Sequencing was performed with immunoSEQ multiplex PCR; in TCRdb, only in-frame clones are kept and a portion is missing. The sample records roughly 18,000 clones, 91% being singletons. Sequences were obtained from peripheral blood. All receptors derive from a human donor in a cohort sampled during active COVID-19. The CDR3 runs from the conserved cysteine through the conserved F or W. The D gene is left open where the match is weak. The size of a clone is reported for some rows only, either as once, few or many, or as a class for expanded clones.

clone_size	d_call	v_call	j_call	cdr3_nt	cdr3_aa
-	TRBD2	TRBV10-3	TRBJ2-1	TGTGCCATCAGTGAGTCCGGGAGGGAGCAGTTCTTC	CAISESGREQFF
-	-	TRBV20-1	TRBJ2-7	TGCAGTGCGCACATTTACGAGCAGTACTTC	CSAHIYEQYF
-	-	TRBV11-3	TRBJ1-4	TGTGCCAGCAGCTTAGATCTAGAGGGCGCGGCAACTAATGAAAAACTGTTTTTT	CASSLDLEGAATNEKLFF
once	TRBD1	TRBV19	TRBJ1-4	TGTGCCAGTGGGGACAGGTCTAATGAAAAACTGTTTTTT	CASGDRSNEKLFF
-	TRBD2	TRBV7-8	TRBJ2-5	TGTGCCAGCAGCTTATCCGGGGGGGCGTGGGGGACCCAGTACTTC	CASSLSGGAWGTQYF
-	-	TRBV5-1	TRBJ2-1	TGCGCCAGCAGCCCGTTGGATGGGGGAGGGCAGTTCTTC	CASSPLDGGGQFF
-	TRBD1	TRBV6-5	TRBJ1-1	TGTGCCAGCCGGTTGCATCGACAGGGGGCGTGGGCTTTCTTT	CASRLHRQGAWAFF
-	TRBD2	TRBV27	TRBJ2-3	TGTGCCAGCAGTTTCACATACGGGAGGCGGGCAGATACGCAGTATTTT	CASSFTYGRRADTQYF
-	TRBD1	TRBV7-9	TRBJ1-4	TGTGCCAGCAGCTCCTACGGGACAGGGGAAACTAAACTGTTTTTT	CASSSYGTGETKLFF
once	TRBD1	TRBV24-1	TRBJ2-1	TGTGCCACCAGTGATCCGGGACAGGAATTATACAATGAGCAGTTCTTC	CATSDPGQELYNEQFF
-	-	TRBV18	TRBJ1-4	TGTGCCAGCTCACCTCTGAGGGTTGGGGAAAAACTGTTTTTT	CASSPLRVGEKLFF
-	-	TRBV18	TRBJ2-3	TGTGCCAGCTCACCACTCTCGGTACAACTAACAGATACGCAGTATTTT	CASSPLSVQLTDTQYF
-	-	TRBV7-9	TRBJ1-6	TGTGCCAGCAGCCCAGGGAAGAATTCACCCCTCCACTTT	CASSPGKNSPLHF
once	TRBD1	TRBV27	TRBJ2-7	TGTGCCAGCAGTTCCCCGGGACAGGGGGCCTACGAGCAGTACTTC	CASSSPGQGAYEQYF
few	TRBD2	TRBV3-1/TRBV3-2	TRBJ2-3	TGTGCCAGCCGGGGGGCAGATACGCAGTATTTT	CASRGADTQYF
few	TRBD2	TRBV5-1	TRBJ2-7	TGCGCCAGCAGCTTGACCTTAACTAGCGGGGGAGTCTACGAGCAGTACTTC	CASSLTLTSGGVYEQYF
-	TRBD1	TRBV5-1	TRBJ2-1	TGCGCCAGCAGCTTGTGGGGACAGGGGACCGATGAGCAGTTCTTC	CASSLWGQGTDEQFF
-	-	TRBV24-1	TRBJ1-5	TGTGCCACCAGTGATCCGCGGGGTGGTAATCAGCCCCAGCATTTT	CATSDPRGGNQPQHF
-	TRBD1	TRBV7-9	TRBJ1-6	TGTGCCAGCAGCCCAAGAGGCAGGGGGTATAATTCACCCCTCCACTTT	CASSPRGRGYNSPLHF
-	TRBD2	TRBV7-6	TRBJ2-7	TGTGCCAGCAGCGCTGGGACTAGCGGTTTCTACGAGCAGTACTTC	CASSAGTSGFYEQYF
-	TRBD1	TRBV7-2	TRBJ2-5	TGTGCCAGCAGCTTCCCCGGACAGGGGAAGACCCAGTACTTC	CASSFPGQGKTQYF
-	TRBD1	TRBV6-4	TRBJ2-3	TGTGCCAGCAGCGCGGGACAGGGCCCAGATACGCAGTATTTT	CASSAGQGPDTQYF
-	TRBD2	TRBV27	TRBJ2-3	TGTGCCAGCAGTCCAATCGAGACTAGCGGGGGGATCCATACGCAGTATTTT	CASSPIETSGGIHTQYF
-	-	TRBV7-9	TRBJ1-5	TGTGCCAGCAGCTTGAGTTTACAGGGACAGCCCCAGCATTTT	CASSLSLQGQPQHF
-	TRBD1	TRBV4-3	TRBJ2-2	TGCGCCAGCAGCCAAGCGGGACAGCCGCTAGGCGGGGAGCTGTTTTTT	CASSQAGQPLGGELFF
-	-	TRBV10-3	TRBJ1-1	TGTGCCATCAGTCCACAGGGAAACACTGAAGCTTTCTTT	CAISPQGNTEAFF
-	-	TRBV5-6	TRBJ2-7	TGTGCCAGCAGCTTGGGCGGCTACTACGAGCAGTACTTC	CASSLGGYYEQYF
-	-	TRBV12-3/TRBV12-4	TRBJ2-7	TGTGCCAGCAGTCCATCCCAGGGGAACGAGCAGTACTTC	CASSPSQGNEQYF
-	-	TRBV25-1	TRBJ1-6	TGTGCCAGCAGCTTCCTGGGGGCAGGGAATTCACCCCTCCACTTT	CASSFLGAGNSPLHF
-	-	TRBV4-1	TRBJ1-4	TGCGCCAGCAGCCAGGTTGTGGGGGCTTGGGAAAAACTGTTTTTT	CASSQVVGAWEKLFF
few	-	TRBV14	TRBJ2-1	TGTGCCAGCAGCCCCAAGCGGGACAGGCTCCTGAATGAGCAGTTCTTC	CASSPKRDRLLNEQFF
once	-	TRBV2	TRBJ2-5	TGTGCCAGCAGTGAAAGGGGGGGCGGAGAGGAGACCCAGTACTTC	CASSERGGGEETQYF
-	-	TRBV6-5	TRBJ2-7	TGTGCCAGCAGTTACACTGGCTACGAGCAGTACTTC	CASSYTGYEQYF
-	-	TRBV3-1/TRBV3-2	TRBJ1-6	TGTGCCAGCAGCCAAGTAGCCCTGAGCTCCTATAATTCACCCCTCCACTTT	CASSQVALSSYNSPLHF
-	TRBD1	TRBV19	TRBJ2-5	TGTGCCAGTAGTACCCGACAGGGTACGGGTGAGACCCAGTACTTC	CASSTRQGTGETQYF
-	-	TRBV10-1	TRBJ2-1	TGCGCCAGCAGTGGGAGTAAGGGGCTCTACAATGAGCAGTTCTTC	CASSGSKGLYNEQFF
-	-	TRBV5-1	TRBJ2-2	TGCGCCAGCAGCGCGGAGAACACCGGGGAGCTGTTTTTT	CASSAENTGELFF